This T cell receptor beta chain derives from a study of cytomegalovirus exposure and HLA in healthy donors. PCR involved 60 Vbeta and 13 Jbeta primers. This table comes from immunoSEQ multiplex PCR, and its TCRdb copy is limited to in-frame clones, with some not included. The sample contains more than 130,000 clones, approximately 80% of which appear only once. Sequenced sample: PBMCs. This receptor was taken from a male donor in good health and CMV-seronegative.

CDR3 protein: CASMGAVSYEQYF. In nucleotides, the CDR3 is TGTGCCAGCATGGGGGCAGTCTCCTACGAGCAGTACTTC. This chain connects TRBV28 to TRBJ2-7; maybe TRBD1 (6 bases). The V end lost 7 bases, the J end lost 0 bases, and 10 bases lay between the germline ends. Germline V gene data show CDR1 as MDHEN and CDR2 as SYDVKM. The length of the CDR3 is 13 residues.